Listed below are T cell receptor beta chains from one sample, sequenced in a study of CXCR3-negative and CXCR3-positive naive CD8 T cells. TCRdb re-called the 5' RACE reads; one entry per CDR3 protein, DNA not given. Its clone listing holds 140,000 to 150,000 distinct CDR3 sequences. Sequencing was carried out using naive CXCR3+ CD8+ T cells from blood. These receptors all come from a human donor in good health. Some clones in this sample may be carry-over from other donors' samples. Each CDR3 is given with its conserved first and last residue.

v_gene	j_gene	CDR3aa
TRBV2	TRBJ2-7	CASQRQGYEQYF
TRBV7-3	TRBJ2-5	CASSSTGDREEETQYF
TRBV29-1	TRBJ2-1	CSVELRMKEQFF
TRBV7-9	TRBJ2-5	CASSSTRTGGGQETQYF
TRBV5-5	TRBJ2-1	CASSLDYGRYNEQFF
TRBV29-1	TRBJ1-4	CSVLTDSNEKLFF
TRBV7-6	TRBJ1-5	CASSLGQGVSQPQHF
TRBV29-1	TRBJ2-1	CSVRAGGNNNEQFF
TRBV28	TRBJ2-7	CASSSPVGQGSYEQYF
TRBV12-3/TRBV12-4	TRBJ1-4	CASTMAGFEKLFF